A selection of T cell receptor beta chains follows, all from one sample in a study of blood T cell repertoires in COVID-19. TCRdb keeps only in-frame clones here, not all; method: immunoSEQ multiplex PCR. The sample lists 450,000 to 500,000 clones, around 87% occurring once. Specimen: PBMCs or T cells enriched from blood (not recorded which). These receptors originate from a woman aged 18 to 35 who had recovered from COVID-19. CDR3s include the opening cysteine and the closing phenylalanine or tryptophan. Fields, in order: CDR3 protein, CDR3 DNA, J gene, D gene, clone size, V gene. A D gene is named only where the DNA matches it firmly. The listing skips clone size in some rows; elsewhere it reads once, few, many or a size class.

CDR3: CASSQGGSGGAGDTQYF
DNA: TGTGCCAGCAGCCAAGGGGGTAGCGGGGGGGCCGGAGATACGCAGTATTTT
J: TRBJ2-3
D: TRBD2
size: .
V: TRBV4-2

CDR3: CASCNRAGYNEQFF
DNA: TGTGCCAGCTGTAACAGGGCAGGTTACAATGAGCAGTTCTTC
J: TRBJ2-1
D: .
size: .
V: TRBV2

CDR3: CASSPSDNEQFF
DNA: TGTGCCAGTAGCCCCAGCGACAATGAGCAGTTCTTC
J: TRBJ2-1
D: .
size: .
V: TRBV19

CDR3: CASSSPASAAF
DNA: TGTGCCAGCAGTTCCCCGGCCTCGGCGGCCTTC
J: TRBJ1-2
D: .
size: .
V: TRBV28

CDR3: CASSLGDRSETQYF
DNA: TGTGCCAGCAGCTTGGGGGACAGGAGTGAGACCCAGTACTTC
J: TRBJ2-5
D: TRBD1
size: .
V: TRBV5-5

CDR3: CASTTTGTGLRYTF
DNA: TGTGCCAGCACGACGACCGGGACAGGGTTGCGCTACACCTTC
J: TRBJ1-2
D: TRBD1
size: .
V: TRBV6-5

CDR3: CASSFGRDSQYF
DNA: TGTGCCAGCAGTTTTGGACGGGACTCTCAGTACTTC
J: TRBJ2-5
D: .
size: .
V: TRBV12-3/TRBV12-4

CDR3: CASNAREGQPQHF
DNA: TGTGCCAGCAACGCAAGAGAGGGTCAGCCCCAGCATTTT
J: TRBJ1-5
D: .
size: .
V: TRBV7-9

CDR3: CAWSLRVDRTGYTF
DNA: TGTGCCTGGAGTCTCAGAGTAGACAGGACTGGCTACACCTTC
J: TRBJ1-2
D: .
size: .
V: TRBV30

CDR3: CASGFSRDRAYEQYF
DNA: TGTGCTAGTGGTTTTTCCCGGGACAGGGCCTACGAGCAGTACTTC
J: TRBJ2-7
D: TRBD1
size: few
V: TRBV12-5

CDR3: CAISDRREYTEAFF
DNA: TGTGCCATCAGTGACCGCAGGGAATACACTGAAGCTTTCTTT
J: TRBJ1-1
D: .
size: once
V: TRBV10-3

CDR3: CASSSSSSGTGGYQGYTF
DNA: TGCGCCAGCAGCTCCAGCTCCTCCGGGACAGGGGGCTATCAGGGCTACACCTTC
J: TRBJ1-2
D: TRBD1
size: .
V: TRBV5-1

CDR3: CASSHLRPGVAEAFF
DNA: TGTGCCAGCAGCCATTTACGACCAGGGGTAGCTGAAGCTTTCTTT
J: TRBJ1-1
D: .
size: few
V: TRBV27

CDR3: CASSTRQGAVGYTF
DNA: TGTGCCAGCAGCACCCGACAGGGGGCAGTTGGCTACACCTTC
J: TRBJ1-2
D: TRBD1
size: .
V: TRBV7-2

CDR3: CASIYGSGTNYGYTF
DNA: TGTGCCAGCATCTACGGCAGCGGAACTAACTATGGCTACACCTTC
J: TRBJ1-2
D: .
size: .
V: TRBV21-1

CDR3: CASYPPNRGMNTEAFF
DNA: TGTGCCAGCTACCCCCCTAACCGGGGTATGAACACTGAAGCTTTCTTT
J: TRBJ1-1
D: .
size: few
V: TRBV18

CDR3: CASSLYGGALYGYTF
DNA: TGTGCCAGTAGTCTCTACGGGGGGGCCCTCTATGGCTACACCTTC
J: TRBJ1-2
D: .
size: .
V: TRBV19

CDR3: CASSQEGLSSYNEQFF
DNA: TGTGCCAGCAGCCAAGAGGGACTGAGCTCCTACAATGAGCAGTTCTTC
J: TRBJ2-1
D: .
size: .
V: TRBV4-2

CDR3: CASQRLTHEQFF
DNA: TGTGCCTCCCAGAGACTAACGCACGAGCAGTTCTTC
J: TRBJ2-1
D: .
size: .
V: TRBV2

CDR3: CASTMGGWGYTF
DNA: TGTGCCAGCACCATGGGAGGGTGGGGCTACACCTTC
J: TRBJ1-2
D: .
size: .
V: TRBV2

CDR3: CASSLTSTGGKNIQYF
DNA: TGTGCCAGCAGTCTGACCTCGACAGGGGGCAAAAACATTCAGTACTTC
J: TRBJ2-4
D: TRBD1
size: .
V: TRBV28

CDR3: CARRAENGYTF
DNA: TGTGCCCGCAGGGCGGAAAATGGCTACACCTTC
J: TRBJ1-2
D: .
size: .
V: TRBV6-5

CDR3: CASSRDRGVINYGYTF
DNA: TGTGCCAGCAGCAGGGACAGGGGAGTCATTAACTATGGCTACACCTTC
J: TRBJ1-2
D: .
size: .
V: TRBV21-1

CDR3: CASSPGGLTYEQYF
DNA: TGTGCCAGCTCACCGGGCGGACTAACCTACGAGCAGTACTTC
J: TRBJ2-7
D: .
size: .
V: TRBV18

CDR3: CATMTQLNTEAFF
DNA: TGTGCCACCATGACACAACTCAACACTGAAGCTTTCTTT
J: TRBJ1-1
D: .
size: .
V: TRBV6-5

CDR3: CASSIYQGREPQHF
DNA: TGTGCCAGTAGTATATATCAGGGTAGGGAGCCCCAGCATTTT
J: TRBJ1-5
D: .
size: .
V: TRBV19

CDR3: CASSQEVRAIQETQYF
DNA: TGTGCCAGCAGCCAAGAAGTACGAGCTATCCAAGAGACCCAGTACTTC
J: TRBJ2-5
D: .
size: once
V: TRBV3-1/TRBV3-2

CDR3: CASSSLQGEQETQYF
DNA: TGCGCCAGCAGCTCCCTACAGGGGGAACAAGAGACCCAGTACTTC
J: TRBJ2-5
D: TRBD1
size: .
V: TRBV5-1

CDR3: CASTKRQGSAEQFF
DNA: TGTGCCAGCACCAAAAGACAGGGGTCGGCTGAGCAGTTCTTC
J: TRBJ2-1
D: TRBD1
size: .
V: TRBV28

CDR3: CASRGTGSGNQPQHF
DNA: TGTGCCAGCAGGGGCACGGGAAGCGGCAATCAGCCCCAGCATTTT
J: TRBJ1-5
D: .
size: .
V: TRBV2

CDR3: CASRDRGFGYTF
DNA: TGTGCCAGCAGGGACAGGGGGTTCGGCTACACCTTC
J: TRBJ1-2
D: TRBD1
size: once
V: TRBV2

CDR3: CASSQDPQVLGKLFF
DNA: TGCGCCAGCAGCCAAGATCCCCAGGTATTAGGAAAACTGTTTTTT
J: TRBJ1-4
D: .
size: .
V: TRBV4-1

CDR3: CASSPTGGVKKLFF
DNA: TGCGCCAGCAGCCCCACAGGGGGCGTCAAAAAACTGTTTTTT
J: TRBJ1-4
D: TRBD1
size: .
V: TRBV5-1

CDR3: CASSTAGGDDSPLHF
DNA: TGTGCCAGCAGTACGGCTGGGGGGGACGATTCACCCCTCCACTTT
J: TRBJ1-6
D: .
size: .
V: TRBV6-5

CDR3: CASSLASGGAATDTQYF
DNA: TGTGCCAGCAGCTTGGCTAGCGGGGGGGCCGCGACAGATACGCAGTATTTT
J: TRBJ2-3
D: TRBD2
size: .
V: TRBV5-4

CDR3: CASSLGQGGSPLHF
DNA: TGTGCCAGCAGCCTCGGACAGGGCGGTTCACCCCTCCACTTT
J: TRBJ1-6
D: TRBD1
size: .
V: TRBV3-1/TRBV3-2

CDR3: CAISGGDSRSVEQYF
DNA: TGTGCCATCAGCGGAGGGGACAGCCGCTCGGTGGAGCAGTACTTC
J: TRBJ2-7
D: .
size: .
V: TRBV10-3

CDR3: CASSEERLETQYF
DNA: TGTGCCAGCAGTGAGGAGCGGTTAGAGACCCAGTACTTC
J: TRBJ2-5
D: .
size: .
V: TRBV2

CDR3: CASSLGQTGNTIYF
DNA: TGTGCCAGCAGCTTAGGACAGACTGGAAACACCATATATTTT
J: TRBJ1-3
D: .
size: .
V: TRBV7-9

CDR3: CASALRGAEAFF
DNA: TGTGCCAGCGCCTTACGGGGAGCTGAAGCTTTCTTT
J: TRBJ1-1
D: .
size: .
V: TRBV12-3/TRBV12-4

CDR3: CASSYQAGGEQYF
DNA: TGTGCCAGCAGTTACCAAGCAGGGGGCGAGCAGTACTTC
J: TRBJ2-7
D: TRBD1
size: .
V: TRBV2

CDR3: CASKRGGGGMNTEAFF
DNA: TGCGCCAGCAAAAGGGGCGGGGGAGGCATGAACACTGAAGCTTTCTTT
J: TRBJ1-1
D: .
size: .
V: TRBV5-1

CDR3: CASSSPPLRGGGTEAFF
DNA: TGTGCCAGCAGCTCTCCCCCACTTAGGGGGGGAGGTACTGAAGCTTTCTTT
J: TRBJ1-1
D: .
size: .
V: TRBV7-9

CDR3: CASSHPPRGADTQYF
DNA: TGCGCCAGCAGCCACCCCCCCCGAGGAGCAGATACGCAGTATTTT
J: TRBJ2-3
D: .
size: .
V: TRBV4-1

CDR3: CASSGGQGVAEAFF
DNA: TGTGCCAGCAGCGGAGGACAGGGGGTAGCTGAAGCTTTCTTT
J: TRBJ1-1
D: TRBD1
size: .
V: TRBV5-4

CDR3: CASSGGWTDRSQNYGYTF
DNA: TGTGCCAGCAGTGGGGGTTGGACAGATAGATCCCAAAACTATGGCTACACCTTC
J: TRBJ1-2
D: .
size: .
V: TRBV2

CDR3: CASGLNRVPNEQYF
DNA: TGTGCCAGCGGCCTAAACAGGGTTCCAAACGAGCAGTACTTC
J: TRBJ2-7
D: .
size: .
V: TRBV5-4

CDR3: CASSVDRMNTEAFF
DNA: TGTGCCAGTAGTGTGGACAGGATGAACACTGAAGCTTTCTTT
J: TRBJ1-1
D: TRBD1
size: .
V: TRBV19

CDR3: CASSPEDNSPLHF
DNA: TGCGCCAGCAGCCCCGAGGATAATTCACCCCTCCACTTT
J: TRBJ1-6
D: .
size: .
V: TRBV4-1

CDR3: CASSQGQGVNTEAFF
DNA: TGCGCCAGCAGCCAGGGACAGGGGGTGAACACTGAAGCTTTCTTT
J: TRBJ1-1
D: TRBD1
size: .
V: TRBV4-1

CDR3: CATRVGGPNEQFF
DNA: TGTGCCACGCGCGTGGGGGGGCCTAATGAGCAGTTCTTC
J: TRBJ2-1
D: .
size: .
V: TRBV6-5

CDR3: CASKKRGSDNEQFF
DNA: TGCGCCAGCAAGAAGCGGGGGAGTGACAATGAGCAGTTCTTC
J: TRBJ2-1
D: TRBD2
size: .
V: TRBV5-1

CDR3: CASRDLAAYNEQFF
DNA: TGTGCCAGCAGAGACCTCGCGGCCTACAATGAGCAGTTCTTC
J: TRBJ2-1
D: .
size: .
V: TRBV7-9

CDR3: CASSSTGTGATEAFF
DNA: TGTGCCAGCAGTTCTACCGGGACAGGGGCTACTGAAGCTTTCTTT
J: TRBJ1-1
D: TRBD1
size: .
V: TRBV7-6

CDR3: CASSAPQREANQPQHF
DNA: TGTGCCAGCAGTGCCCCTCAACGAGAGGCTAATCAGCCCCAGCATTTT
J: TRBJ1-5
D: .
size: .
V: TRBV6-6

CDR3: CASSPLGRGDNQPQHF
DNA: TGTGCCAGCAGCCCTCTCGGGCGGGGCGACAATCAGCCCCAGCATTTT
J: TRBJ1-5
D: .
size: .
V: TRBV14

CDR3: CASRGSVSSYNEQFF
DNA: TGTGCCAGCCGGGGGAGCGTGAGCTCCTACAATGAGCAGTTCTTC
J: TRBJ2-1
D: .
size: .
V: TRBV27